This TCR beta chain was identified during a study of radiation and T cells in renal cell carcinoma. General study points: Only small tumor regions of roughly 1 g were sampled. From baseline, blood top tumor clonotypes peaked at 2 weeks post-radiation. In nephrectomy-only tumors, top 100 clonotypes averaged around 45%, versus around 50% irradiated.

Measured with immunoSEQ multiplex PCR; TCRdb has only the in-frame clones, and not every one. The sample has 15,000 to 20,000 clones; 45% to 70% are singletons. Treatment of the sample: 15 Gy SBRT to primary tumor, nephrectomy 4 weeks later. Nephrectomy followed 15 Gy stereotactic body radiation by 4 weeks. V was cut by 3 bases and J by 6 bases, with 17 bases left in between. Germline CDR1 MNHNS, CDR2 SASEGT. This CDR3 is built from 15 residues. This clone appeared a few times. The antigen is unknown. The chain carries TRBV6-1 and TRBJ1-2; D is possibly TRBD1 (5 bases). This receptor was obtained from a man aged 50-59 years with renal cell carcinoma. Sample: tumor tissue, taken from a patient whose treatment included radiotherapy and nephrectomy. In DNA, the CDR3 is TGTGCCAGCAGTGATTGGGGGGTACTAACAGATGGCTACACCTTC. Amino acids: CASSDWGVLTDGYTF.